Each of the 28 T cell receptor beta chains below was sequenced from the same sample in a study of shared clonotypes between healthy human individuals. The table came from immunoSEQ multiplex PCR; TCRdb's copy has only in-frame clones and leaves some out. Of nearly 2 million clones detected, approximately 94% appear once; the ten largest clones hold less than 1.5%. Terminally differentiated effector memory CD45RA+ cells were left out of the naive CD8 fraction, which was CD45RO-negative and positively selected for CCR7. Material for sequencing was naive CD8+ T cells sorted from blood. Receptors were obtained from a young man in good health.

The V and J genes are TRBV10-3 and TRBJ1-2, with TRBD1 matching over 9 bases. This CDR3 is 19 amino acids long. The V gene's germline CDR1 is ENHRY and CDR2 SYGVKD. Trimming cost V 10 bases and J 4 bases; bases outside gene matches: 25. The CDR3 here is CATQAQQGAFYLPGYGYTF. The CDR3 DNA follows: TGTGCCACTCAGGCCCAACAGGGGGCATTCTATCTACCGGGCTATGGCTACACCTTC.

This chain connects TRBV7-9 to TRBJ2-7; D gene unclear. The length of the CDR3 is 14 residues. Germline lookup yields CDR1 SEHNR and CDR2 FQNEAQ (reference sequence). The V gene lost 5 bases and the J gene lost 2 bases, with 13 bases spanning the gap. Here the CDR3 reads CASSLLGAAYEQYF. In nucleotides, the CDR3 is TGTGCCAGCAGCCTCCTTGGAGCCGCCTACGAGCAGTACTTC.

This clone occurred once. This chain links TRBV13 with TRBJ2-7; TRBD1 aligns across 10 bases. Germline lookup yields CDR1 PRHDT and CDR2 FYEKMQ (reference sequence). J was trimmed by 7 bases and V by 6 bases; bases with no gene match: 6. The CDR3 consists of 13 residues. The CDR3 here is CASSWDRGLEQYF. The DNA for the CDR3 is TGTGCCAGCAGTTGGGACAGGGGATTAGAGCAGTACTTC.

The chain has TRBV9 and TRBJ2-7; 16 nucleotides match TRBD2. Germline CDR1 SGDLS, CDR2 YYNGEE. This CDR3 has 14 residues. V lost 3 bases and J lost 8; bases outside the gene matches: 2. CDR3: CASSGGLAGGKQYF. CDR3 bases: TGTGCCAGCAGCGGGGGACTAGCGGGAGGGAAGCAGTACTTC.

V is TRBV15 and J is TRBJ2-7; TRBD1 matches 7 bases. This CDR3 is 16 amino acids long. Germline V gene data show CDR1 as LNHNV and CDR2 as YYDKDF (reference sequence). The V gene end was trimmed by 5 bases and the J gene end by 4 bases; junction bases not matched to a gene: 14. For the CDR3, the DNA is TGTGCCACCAGCGAACAGGGGCCCGTCTCGGATTACGAGCAGTACTTC. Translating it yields CATSEQGPVSDYEQYF.

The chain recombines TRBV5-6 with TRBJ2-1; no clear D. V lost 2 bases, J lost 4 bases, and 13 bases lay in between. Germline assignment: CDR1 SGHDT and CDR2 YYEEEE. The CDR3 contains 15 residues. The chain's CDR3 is CASSFYPPWYNEQFF. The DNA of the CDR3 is TGTGCCAGCAGCTTTTATCCCCCCTGGTACAATGAGCAGTTCTTC.

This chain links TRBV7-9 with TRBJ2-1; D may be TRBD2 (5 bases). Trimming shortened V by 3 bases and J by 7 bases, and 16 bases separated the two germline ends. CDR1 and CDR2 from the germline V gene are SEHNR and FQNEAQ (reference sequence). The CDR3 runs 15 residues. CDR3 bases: TGTGCCAGCAGCTTGGAAAGCGGCCCCCTTAATGAGCAGTTCTTC. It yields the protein CASSLESGPLNEQFF.

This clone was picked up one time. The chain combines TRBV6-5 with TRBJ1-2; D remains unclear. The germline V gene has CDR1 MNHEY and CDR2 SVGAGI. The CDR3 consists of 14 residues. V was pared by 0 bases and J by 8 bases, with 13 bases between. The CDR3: CASSYSESTYGYTF. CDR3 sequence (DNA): TGTGCCAGCAGTTACTCGGAGAGTACGTACGGCTACACCTTC.

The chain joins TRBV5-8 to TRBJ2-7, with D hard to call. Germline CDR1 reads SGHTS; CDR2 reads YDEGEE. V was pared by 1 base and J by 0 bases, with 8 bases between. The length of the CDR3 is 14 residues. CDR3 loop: CASSLWGNSYEQYF. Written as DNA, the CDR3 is TGTGCCAGCAGCTTGTGGGGAAACTCCTACGAGCAGTACTTC. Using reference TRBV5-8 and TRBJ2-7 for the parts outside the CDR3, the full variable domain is EAGVTQSPTHLIKTRGQQATLRCSPISGHTSVYWYQQALGLGLQFLLWYDEGEERNRGNFPPRFSGRQFPNYSSELNVNALELEDSALYLCASSLWGNSYEQYFGPGTRLTVT.

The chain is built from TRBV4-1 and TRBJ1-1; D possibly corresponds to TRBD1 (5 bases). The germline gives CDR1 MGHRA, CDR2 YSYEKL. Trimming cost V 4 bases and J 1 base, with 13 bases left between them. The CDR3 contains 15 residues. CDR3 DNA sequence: TGCGCCAGCAGCCCCGGGTTCGGACAGAACACTGAAGCTTTCTTT. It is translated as CASSPGFGQNTEAFF.

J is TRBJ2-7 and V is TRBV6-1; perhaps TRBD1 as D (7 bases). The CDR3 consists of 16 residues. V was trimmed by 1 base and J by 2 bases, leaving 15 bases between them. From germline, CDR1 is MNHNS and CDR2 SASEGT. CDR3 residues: CASSEDAGTAAYEQYF. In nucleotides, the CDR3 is TGTGCCAGCAGTGAAGACGCGGGGACAGCTGCCTACGAGCAGTACTTC.

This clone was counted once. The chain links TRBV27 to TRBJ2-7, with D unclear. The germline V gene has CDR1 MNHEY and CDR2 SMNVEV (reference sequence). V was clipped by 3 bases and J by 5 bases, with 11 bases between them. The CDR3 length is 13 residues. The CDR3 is CASSFFGSNEQYF. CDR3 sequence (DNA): TGTGCCAGCAGTTTTTTCGGTTCCAACGAGCAGTACTTC.

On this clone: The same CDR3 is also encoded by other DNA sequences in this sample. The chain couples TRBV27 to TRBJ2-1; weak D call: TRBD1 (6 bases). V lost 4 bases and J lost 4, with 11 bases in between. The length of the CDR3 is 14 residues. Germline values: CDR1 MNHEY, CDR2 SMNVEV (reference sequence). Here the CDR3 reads CASSSTGSYNEQFF. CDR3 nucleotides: TGTGCCAGCAGTTCGACAGGTTCTTACAATGAGCAGTTCTTC.

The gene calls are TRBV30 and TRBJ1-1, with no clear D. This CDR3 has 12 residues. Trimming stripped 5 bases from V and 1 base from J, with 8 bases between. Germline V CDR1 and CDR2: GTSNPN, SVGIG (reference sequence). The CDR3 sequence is CAWGHENTEAFF. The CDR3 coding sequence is TGTGCCTGGGGTCACGAGAACACTGAAGCTTTCTTT. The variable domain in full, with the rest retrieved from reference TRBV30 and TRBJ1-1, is SQTIHQWPATLVQPVGSPLSLECTVEGTSNPNLYWYRQAAGRGLQLLFYSVGIGQISSEVPQNLSASRPQDRQFILSSKKLLLSDSGFYLCAWGHENTEAFFGQGTRLTVV.

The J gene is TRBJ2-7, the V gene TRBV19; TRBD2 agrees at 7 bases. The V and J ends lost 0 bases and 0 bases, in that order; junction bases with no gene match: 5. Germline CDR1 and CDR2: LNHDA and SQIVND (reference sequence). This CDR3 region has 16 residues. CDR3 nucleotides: TGTGCCAGTAGTATAGATCTAGCGGCGCTCTCCTACGAGCAGTACTTC. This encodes CASSIDLAALSYEQYF.

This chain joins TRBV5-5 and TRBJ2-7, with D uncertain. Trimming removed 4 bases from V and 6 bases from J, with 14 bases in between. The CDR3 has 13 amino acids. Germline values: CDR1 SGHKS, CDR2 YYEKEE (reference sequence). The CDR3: CASSPTFLFEQYF. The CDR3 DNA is TGTGCCAGCAGCCCCACGTTCCTCTTCGAGCAGTACTTC.

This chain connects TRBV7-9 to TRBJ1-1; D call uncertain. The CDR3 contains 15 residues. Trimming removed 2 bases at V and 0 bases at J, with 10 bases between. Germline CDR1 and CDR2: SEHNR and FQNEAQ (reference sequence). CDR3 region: CASSLPPGLNTEAFF. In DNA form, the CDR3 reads TGTGCCAGCAGCTTACCACCGGGCCTGAACACTGAAGCTTTCTTT.

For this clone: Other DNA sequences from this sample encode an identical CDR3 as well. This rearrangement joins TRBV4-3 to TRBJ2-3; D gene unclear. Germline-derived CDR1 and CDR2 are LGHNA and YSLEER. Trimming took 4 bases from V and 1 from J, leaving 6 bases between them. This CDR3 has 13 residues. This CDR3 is CASSPRGTDTQYF. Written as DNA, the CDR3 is TGCGCCAGCAGCCCCCGCGGCACAGATACGCAGTATTTT.

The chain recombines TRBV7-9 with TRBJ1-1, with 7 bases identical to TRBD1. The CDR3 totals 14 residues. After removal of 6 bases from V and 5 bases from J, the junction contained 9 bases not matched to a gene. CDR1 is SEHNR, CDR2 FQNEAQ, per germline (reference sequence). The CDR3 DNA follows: TGTGCCAGCAGATCGAAGACAGGGTTGACTGAAGCTTTCTTT. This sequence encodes CASRSKTGLTEAFF. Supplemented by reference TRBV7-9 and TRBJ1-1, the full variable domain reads DTGVSQNPRHKITKRGQNVTFRCDPISEHNRLYWYRQTLGQGPEFLTYFQNEAQLEKSRLLSDRFSAERPKGSFSTLEIQRTEQGDSAMYLCASRSKTGLTEAFFGQGTRLTVV.

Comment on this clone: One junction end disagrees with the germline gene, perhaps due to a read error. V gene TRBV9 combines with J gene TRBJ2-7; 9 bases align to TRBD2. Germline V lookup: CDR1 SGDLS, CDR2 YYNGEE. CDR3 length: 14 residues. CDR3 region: CASSAGTSSHEQYF. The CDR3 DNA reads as TGTGCCAGCAGCGCCGGGACTAGCTCCCACGAGCAGTACTTC.

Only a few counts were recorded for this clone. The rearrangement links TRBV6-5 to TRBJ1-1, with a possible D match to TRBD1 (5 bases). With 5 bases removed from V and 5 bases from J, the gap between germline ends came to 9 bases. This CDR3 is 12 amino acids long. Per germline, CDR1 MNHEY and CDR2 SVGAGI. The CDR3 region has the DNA TGTGCCAGCAGTGATTGGGGGACTGAAGCTTTCTTT. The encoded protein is CASSDWGTEAFF.

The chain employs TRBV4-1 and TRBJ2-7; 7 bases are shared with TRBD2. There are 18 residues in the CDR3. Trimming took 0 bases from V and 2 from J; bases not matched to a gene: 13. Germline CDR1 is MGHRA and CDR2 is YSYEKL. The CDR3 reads CASSQDALRVAGTYEQYF. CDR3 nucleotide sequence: TGCGCCAGCAGCCAAGATGCCCTCCGGGTAGCGGGTACCTACGAGCAGTACTTC.

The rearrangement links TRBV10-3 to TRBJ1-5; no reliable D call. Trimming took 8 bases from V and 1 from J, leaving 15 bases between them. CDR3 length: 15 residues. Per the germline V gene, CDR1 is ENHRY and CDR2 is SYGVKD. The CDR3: CAIRASLQSNQPQHF. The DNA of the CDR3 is TGTGCCATCCGGGCAAGCTTGCAGAGCAATCAGCCCCAGCATTTT.

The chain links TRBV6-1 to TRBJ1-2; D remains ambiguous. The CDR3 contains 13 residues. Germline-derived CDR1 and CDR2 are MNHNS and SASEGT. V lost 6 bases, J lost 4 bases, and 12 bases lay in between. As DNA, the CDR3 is TGTGCCAGCAGGCCCAGGTCTGGCTATGGCTACACCTTC. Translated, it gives CASRPRSGYGYTF.

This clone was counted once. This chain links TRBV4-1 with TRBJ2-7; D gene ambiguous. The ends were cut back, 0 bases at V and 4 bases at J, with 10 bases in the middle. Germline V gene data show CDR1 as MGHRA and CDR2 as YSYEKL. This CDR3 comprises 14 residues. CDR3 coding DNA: TGCGCCAGCAGCCAAGATCACCATTTATACGAGCAGTACTTC. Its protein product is CASSQDHHLYEQYF.

The CDR3 nucleotides read TGTGCCAGCAGTTATAGCGGGGGGCAGTACGAGCAGTACTTC. Amino acids: CASSYSGGQYEQYF. The chain couples TRBV28 to TRBJ2-7; 10 nucleotides align to TRBD2. Trimming at V came to 4 bases and at J to 4 bases, leaving 4 bases not matched to a gene. Germline V gene sequence: CDR1 MDHEN, CDR2 SYDVKM. The CDR3 extends over 14 amino acids.

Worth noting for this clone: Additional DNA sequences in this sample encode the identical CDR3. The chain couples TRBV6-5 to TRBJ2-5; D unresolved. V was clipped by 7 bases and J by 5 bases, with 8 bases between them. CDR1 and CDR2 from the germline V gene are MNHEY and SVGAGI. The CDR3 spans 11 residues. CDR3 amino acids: CASTSQETQYF. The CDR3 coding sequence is TGTGCCAGCACCTCACAGGAGACCCAGTACTTC.

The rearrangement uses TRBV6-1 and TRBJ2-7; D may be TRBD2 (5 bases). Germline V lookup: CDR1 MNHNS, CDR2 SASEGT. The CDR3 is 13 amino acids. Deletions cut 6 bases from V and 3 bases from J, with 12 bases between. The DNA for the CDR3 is TGTGCCAGCAGCCCCGGTGGGAGCTACGAGCAGTACTTC. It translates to CASSPGGSYEQYF.